The 5 T cell receptor beta chains reported below all come from one sample, sequenced in a study of graft-versus-host responses after intestinal transplantation (dated by TCRdb to the early 2020s). Library preparation used the immunoSEQ multiplex PCR assay. Here the immuneACCESS table is served through TCRdb, limited to in-frame sequences with V and J called. Missing clones are a known gap in these copies; in checked studies unresolved V genes cover under half, and the rest lacks a known reason. This sample lists tens of thousands of clones; roughly nine tenths were detected once. The ten largest clones add up to about 2.7% of the sample. No antigen has been assigned to these receptors. The intended sense of this specimen's time point label: cells obtained before transplantation from donor or recipient. Material: unstimulated CD8+ T cells sorted from spleen or lymph node cells, obtained before intestinal transplant. These receptors originate from a human donor who received an intestinal transplant.

By frequency in the sample, this clone is medium-sized. The chain carries TRBV6-1 and TRBJ1-3, with a tentative D call TRBD1 (6 bases). Germline V gene lookup returns CDR1 MNHNS and CDR2 SASEGT. V lost 6 bases, J lost 1 base, and 19 bases lay in between. CDR3 length: 17 amino acids. DNA for the CDR3: TGTGCCAGCAGGGAACAACAGGGATTTAGGTCTGGAAACACCATATATTTT. Amino acid sequence: CASREQQGFRSGNTIYF.

The CDR3 DNA reads TGCGCCAGCAGCCACGCGGGGGCCTACCAAGAGACCCAGTACTTC. It is translated as CASSHAGAYQETQYF. The chain combines TRBV4-1 with TRBJ2-5, with D possibly TRBD2 on 7 matching bases. The CDR3 extends over 15 amino acids. Per germline, CDR1 MGHRA and CDR2 YSYEKL. Between the trimmed V and J ends, which lost 3 bases and 0 bases, there was a span of 11 bases.

J is TRBJ2-1 and V is TRBV13; 12 positions match TRBD2. The CDR3 length is 17 residues. From germline, CDR1 is PRHDT and CDR2 FYEKMQ (reference sequence). V dropped 5 bases and J dropped 9; count of bases not matched to a gene: 14. The CDR3 sequence is CASSPSQTSGRPSEQFF. CDR3 nucleotides: TGTGCCAGCAGCCCCTCCCAAACTAGCGGGAGGCCGAGTGAGCAGTTCTTC.

The J gene is TRBJ2-7, the V gene TRBV9, with a possible D match to TRBD1 (6 bases). The germline CDR1 and CDR2 sequences are SGDLS and YYNGEE. This CDR3 is built from 15 residues. V gave up 0 bases and J gave up 5 bases, with 15 bases separating them. CDR3 nucleotide sequence: TGTGCCAGCAGCGTAGGGGACACCCCCCTCCACGAGCAGTACTTC. Translated, it gives CASSVGDTPLHEQYF.

J is TRBJ2-2 and V is TRBV5-6; maybe TRBD2 (5 bases). The germline V gene encodes CDR1 SGHDT and CDR2 YYEEEE. The CDR3 covers 14 residues. V was clipped by 2 bases and J by 5 bases, with 10 bases between them. The CDR3 coding sequence is TGTGCCAGCAGCTTAGCTCCGGGAACCGGGGAGCTGTTTTTT. Its translation: CASSLAPGTGELFF. Using reference TRBV5-6 and TRBJ2-2 for the parts outside the CDR3, the full variable domain is DAGVTQSPTHLIKTRGQQVTLRCSPKSGHDTVSWYQQALGQGPQFIFQYYEEEERQRGNFPDRFSGHQFPNYSSELNVNALLLGDSALYLCASSLAPGTGELFFGEGSRLTVL.